The next 13 T cell receptor beta chains were all read from a single sample in a study of cytomegalovirus exposure and HLA in healthy donors. Clones were read by immunoSEQ multiplex PCR, and TCRdb kept only the in-frame ones, dropping some. The repertoire includes around 300,000 clones, approximately 85% of them detected once, and approximately 0.9% sits in the top ten. Specimen: PBMCs. The receptor set was obtained from a man under 40 in good health and CMV-seronegative.

The chain recombines TRBV6-1 with TRBJ2-2, with 10 bases lining up with TRBD1. The germline V gene encodes CDR1 MNHNS and CDR2 SASEGT. V shed 4 bases, J shed 0 bases, and the junction held 2 bases outside the gene matches. The CDR3 has 16 residues. As DNA, the CDR3 is TGTGCCAGCAGTGTAGGGACAGGGGCGAACACCGGGGAGCTGTTTTTT. It yields the protein CASSVGTGANTGELFF.

This chain joins TRBV7-6 and TRBJ2-1; unclear D gene. The germline CDR1 and CDR2 sequences are SGHVS and FNYEAQ. V was pared by 5 bases and J by 1 base, with 12 bases between. This CDR3 region has 15 residues. The CDR3 sequence is CASSHLVQSYNEQFF. The CDR3 DNA follows: TGTGCCAGCAGCCATCTAGTTCAATCCTACAATGAGCAGTTCTTC.

The chain couples TRBV19 to TRBJ1-2, with TRBD1 identical over 7 bases. CDR3 length equals 15 residues. V lost 4 bases to trimming and J lost 2 bases; unmatched junction nucleotides: 7. CDR1 is LNHDA and CDR2 is SQIVND in the germline V gene (reference sequence). CDR3 residues: CASSNQQGRNYGYTF. The CDR3 bases are TGTGCCAGTAGTAATCAACAGGGGCGGAACTATGGCTACACCTTC.

V usage is TRBV29-1 and J usage is TRBJ1-2; D is possibly TRBD1 (6 bases). In germline, CDR1 is SQVTM, CDR2 ANQGSEA. V lost 6 bases to trimming and J lost 8 bases, with 19 bases between them. The CDR3 runs 13 residues. The CDR3 sequence: CSVRQAAVSGYTF. CDR3 bases: TGCAGCGTCCGACAGGCGGCGGTTTCCGGCTACACCTTC.

The rearrangement joins TRBV27 to TRBJ1-1, with 7 bases lining up with TRBD1. The germline CDR1 and CDR2 sequences are MNHEY and SMNVEV (reference sequence). Trimming cost V 0 bases and J 4 bases; bases outside gene matches: 2. CDR3 length: 14 amino acids. The CDR3: CASSLSAGGTEAFF. The CDR3 DNA reads as TGTGCCAGCAGTTTATCGGCAGGGGGCACTGAAGCTTTCTTT.

V is TRBV5-4 and J is TRBJ2-1, with TRBD1 as a possible D gene (5 bases). Trimming cost V 3 bases and J 9 bases, with 16 bases left between them. The CDR3 sequence is 14 residues long. Germline CDR1 reads SGHNT; CDR2 reads YYREEE (reference sequence). CDR3 in amino acids: CASSSPPGFGEQFF. The CDR3 DNA is TGTGCCAGCAGCTCCCCCCCAGGGTTCGGTGAGCAGTTCTTC.

In its sample, this clone was seen once. The V and J genes are TRBV5-4 and TRBJ2-1; a weak D match, TRBD1 (6 bases). The CDR3 is 17 amino acids. V was clipped by 4 bases and J by 5 bases, with 22 bases between them. Germline CDR1 reads SGHNT; CDR2 reads YYREEE (reference sequence). The CDR3 coding sequence is TGTGCCAGCAGCATCGGACAGTGGGACGTTATCAACAATGAGCAGTTCTTC. Its protein is CASSIGQWDVINNEQFF.

Only a few counts were recorded for this clone. The chain carries TRBV5-3 and TRBJ2-1, with 9 bases that match TRBD2. TRBV5-3 belongs to the ORF category, with a function that is uncertain. Trimming removed 2 bases from V and 6 bases from J; junction bases left unmatched: 12. The CDR3 covers 17 residues. This CDR3 reads CARSFRLAGGPVNEQFF. CDR3 DNA sequence: TGTGCCAGAAGCTTTCGGCTGGCGGGGGGGCCGGTCAATGAGCAGTTCTTC.

This clone has a single count. The rearrangement links TRBV19 to TRBJ1-5; 7 nucleotides line up with TRBD1. V lost 4 bases, J lost 1 base, and 4 bases stayed unmatched. The CDR3 consists of 15 residues. Germline V CDR1 and CDR2: LNHDA, SQIVND (reference sequence). The CDR3 loop is CASSKGGHSNQPQHF. In DNA, the CDR3 is TGTGCCAGTAGTAAAGGGGGCCACAGCAATCAGCCCCAGCATTTT.

The chain combines TRBV13 with TRBJ1-1; D ambiguous. CDR3 length: 13 amino acids. V gave up 1 base and J gave up 6 bases, with 9 bases separating them. Per the germline V gene, CDR1 is PRHDT and CDR2 is FYEKMQ (reference sequence). Written as DNA, the CDR3 is TGTGCCAGCAGCTTAGCCGGGAGCGCTGAAGCTTTCTTT. It translates to CASSLAGSAEAFF.

The chain combines TRBV27 with TRBJ2-1; D call uncertain. Per the germline V gene, CDR1 is MNHEY and CDR2 is SMNVEV (reference sequence). The CDR3 extends over 12 amino acids. V gave up 3 bases and J gave up 5 bases, with 5 bases separating them. CDR3 sequence (DNA): TGTGCCAGCAGTTTCCCCAACAATGAGCAGTTCTTC. Its protein product is CASSFPNNEQFF.

This chain connects TRBV6-1 to TRBJ1-3, with TRBD1 matching over 8 bases. CDR1 and CDR2 from the germline V gene are MNHNS and SASEGT. This CDR3 region has 14 residues. The V gene end was trimmed by 6 bases and the J gene end by 4 bases; junction bases not matched to a gene: 5. This chain's CDR3 is CASRMTGEGNTIYF. DNA of the CDR3: TGTGCCAGCAGGATGACAGGGGAAGGAAACACCATATATTTT.

The gene calls are TRBV5-1 and TRBJ2-5; TRBD1 aligns across 9 bases. The germline CDR1 and CDR2 sequences are SGHRS and YFSETQ. The CDR3 loop spans 15 amino acids. Trimming cost V 5 bases and J 5 bases; bases outside gene matches: 10. CDR3 in DNA: TGCGCCAGCAGGATAACAGGGGGCGGAGGTGAGACCCAGTACTTC. Amino acids: CASRITGGGGETQYF.